A single sample gave rise to the 21 T cell receptor beta chains below, sequenced in a study of T cells in Graves' hyperthyroidism and ophthalmopathy. Researchers amplified the TCR beta CDR3 regions from RNA transcripts. First-round RT-PCR of the TCR CDR3 relied on the HTBI primer set. In TCRdb, the multiplex PCR reads were re-called with MiXCR into one record per CDR3 protein. The data contain more than 350,000 distinct CDR3 sequences, 15% of them singletons. The sample consisted of blood. These receptors were collected from a woman aged 25 to 39 with Graves' hyperthyroidism.

This clonotype came up a few times. This chain connects TRBV2 to TRBJ1-5; TRBD1 is a possible D gene (5 bases). This CDR3 has 15 amino acids. The V end lost 3 bases, the J end lost 2 bases, and 11 bases lay between the germline ends. Germline CDR1 SNHLY, CDR2 FYNNEI. CDR3 nucleotides: TGTGCCAGCAGTGAGGGGGTCAGGGGCAATCAGCCCCAGCATTTT. Amino acids: CASSEGVRGNQPQHF. Full variable domain (rest looked up from reference TRBV2 and TRBJ1-5): EPEVTQTPSHQVTQMGQEVILRCVPISNHLYFYWYRQILGQKVEFLVSFYNNEISEKSEIFDDQFSVERPDGSNFTLKIRSTKLEDSAMYFCASSEGVRGNQPQHFGDGTRLSIL.

As for this clonotype: A much bigger clone sits one base away, suggesting this may be a read error. The chain employs TRBV20-1 and TRBJ2-7; TRBD2 aligns across 15 bases. Trimming took 7 bases from V and 1 from J; bases not matched to a gene: 5. CDR1 DFQATT and CDR2 SNEGSKA come from the germline V gene (reference sequence). This CDR3 has 15 amino acids. Here the CDR3 reads CSVSGLAGGSYEQYF. Written as DNA, the CDR3 is TGCAGTGTTTCGGGACTAGCGGGAGGTTCCTACGAGCAGTACTTC.

The table lists this clonotype with many counts. This rearrangement joins TRBV12-3 or TRBV12-4 to TRBJ2-1; 7 nucleotides agree with TRBD2. CDR3 size: 12 residues. Trimming removed 6 bases from V and 7 bases from J; junction bases left unmatched: 3. In DNA form, the CDR3 reads TGTGCCAGCAGGGGGGGAGGGAATGAGCAGTTCTTC. As protein: CASRGGGNEQFF.

V usage is TRBV11-2 and J usage is TRBJ2-5; D remains unclear. The CDR3 is made up of 14 amino acids. The germline V gene has CDR1 SGHAT and CDR2 FQNNGV. With 1 base removed from V and 4 bases from J, the gap between germline ends came to 10 bases. The CDR3 sequence is CASSLAGTGETQYF. CDR3 bases: TGTGCCAGCAGCTTAGCGGGTACTGGAGAGACCCAGTACTTC.

Comments on this clonotype: A clone one base away is much larger, so this may be a read error. As the CDR3 is not closed by the conserved phenylalanine or tryptophan, this likely results from a read error. The V and J genes are TRBV18 and TRBJ1-1; D not certain. The V gene's germline CDR1 is KGHSH and CDR2 LQKENI. V was shortened by 1 base and J by 0 bases, with 9 bases between the two germline ends. There are 15 residues in the CDR3. The CDR3 nucleotides read TGTGCCAGCTCACCACAGACCAGTTTGAACACTGAAGCTTTCCTT. Its translation: CASSPQTSLNTEAFL.

This chain joins TRBV14 and TRBJ1-4, with unresolved D. The CDR3 covers 15 residues. CDR1 is SGHDN and CDR2 is FVKESK in the germline V gene. V lost 1 base, J lost 6 bases, and 12 bases lay in between. The CDR3 nucleotides are TGTGCCAGCAGCCAAGTGCGGACCGAGCATGAAAAACTGTTTTTT. It translates to CASSQVRTEHEKLFF.

This clonotype was seen repeatedly, ten times or more. This chain links TRBV5-4 with TRBJ2-3; 14 nucleotides agree with TRBD2. The junction had 4 bases not matched to a gene; V was cut back by 0 bases and J by 7 bases. Germline CDR1 is SGHNT and CDR2 is YYREEE (reference sequence). This CDR3 has 16 residues. The CDR3 loop reads CASSLGGLAGVNTQYF. CDR3 DNA: TGTGCCAGCAGCTTGGGGGGACTAGCGGGAGTGAATACGCAGTATTTT.

The CDR3 here is CASSPRDRGSLADTQYF. The DNA for the CDR3 is TGTGCCAGCAGCCCCCGGGACAGGGGGTCCCTGGCCGATACGCAGTATTTT. The chain employs TRBV3-1 and TRBJ2-3, with TRBD1 matching 11 bases. The V gene's germline CDR1 is LGHDT and CDR2 YNNKEL (reference sequence). The CDR3 sequence is 17 residues long. The V segment lost 4 bases and the J segment 6 bases; nucleotides outside the gene matches: 12.

The gene calls are TRBV6-5 and TRBJ2-2; the D gene is possibly TRBD2 (5 bases). Between the trimmed V and J ends, which lost 2 bases and 1 base, there was a span of 11 bases. This CDR3 region has 16 residues. Looked up from germline, CDR1 is MNHEY and CDR2 is SVGAGI. Here the CDR3 reads CASSYATNRNTGELFF. As DNA, the CDR3 is TGTGCCAGCAGTTACGCGACTAACCGGAACACCGGGGAGCTGTTTTTT.

This sequence joins TRBV2 and TRBJ2-7; TRBD1 matches at 7 bases. J gave up 0 bases and V 7 bases, and 9 bases lay outside the gene matches. This CDR3 region has 15 residues. The V gene's germline CDR1 is SNHLY and CDR2 FYNNEI. The CDR3 nucleotides read TGTGCCAGCACCCTCGGGGCAGGGGGCTCCTACGAGCAGTACTTC. Its translation: CASTLGAGGSYEQYF.

In this sample, this clonotype turned up many times. V gene TRBV3-1 combines with J gene TRBJ2-5; unclear D gene. V was clipped by 0 bases and J by 0 bases, with 8 bases between them. CDR1 and CDR2 (germline): LGHDT, YNNKEL (reference sequence). CDR3 length: 15 residues. CDR3 region: CASSQDLLNQETQYF. CDR3 DNA: TGTGCCAGCAGCCAAGATCTGCTGAACCAAGAGACCCAGTACTTC.

Ten or more counts support this clonotype. CDR3 sequence reads: CASSWPDQPQHF. CDR3 coding DNA: TGTGCCAGCAGCTGGCCGGATCAGCCCCAGCATTTT. This chain links TRBV28 with TRBJ1-5, with D unresolved. The V and J ends lost 6 bases and 5 bases respectively, with 8 bases between them. The CDR3 has 12 residues. Germline V gene sequence: CDR1 MDHEN, CDR2 SYDVKM.

The rearrangement uses TRBV6-1 and TRBJ1-3; 11 bases are shared with TRBD1. CDR3 length: 16 residues. V lost 6 bases and J lost 3; bases outside the gene matches: 7. Germline CDR1 reads MNHNS; CDR2 reads SASEGT. The CDR3 DNA is TGTGCCAGCAGGAATGGACAGGGGGCGTTTGGAAACACCATATATTTT. Its translation is CASRNGQGAFGNTIYF.

This chain links TRBV15 with TRBJ2-3; D unresolved. V dropped 0 bases and J dropped 3 bases, with 10 bases sitting between them. Per the germline V gene, CDR1 is LNHNV and CDR2 is YYDKDF (reference sequence). This CDR3 is 15 amino acids long. The CDR3 coding sequence is TGTGCCACCAGCAGAGATCTCCAGAGTACAGATACGCAGTATTTT. Its translation: CATSRDLQSTDTQYF.

The rearrangement uses TRBV6-1 and TRBJ2-2; 9 bases agree with TRBD2. Germline CDR1 and CDR2: MNHNS and SASEGT. J was trimmed by 2 bases and V by 8 bases; bases with no gene match: 21. The CDR3 is made up of 20 amino acids. The CDR3 DNA reads as TGTGCCAGCGGAAGAGACCGAACCTGGCGGGAGGGCCTAAACACCGGGGAGCTGTTTTTT. It specifies CASGRDRTWREGLNTGELFF.

The V gene is TRBV6-5, the J gene TRBJ2-2; D uncertain. The V end lost 2 bases, the J end lost 2 bases, and 6 bases lay between the germline ends. The length of the CDR3 is 14 residues. Germline V lookup: CDR1 MNHEY, CDR2 SVGAGI. CDR3 sequence (DNA): TGTGCCAGCAGTTACACTACAAACACCGGGGAGCTGTTTTTT. Its protein is CASSYTTNTGELFF.

This clonotype was detected many times. The J gene is TRBJ2-5, the V gene TRBV2; D might be TRBD1 or TRBD2, each matching 5 bases. The CDR3 has 13 amino acids. The germline gives CDR1 SNHLY, CDR2 FYNNEI. The V gene lost 1 base and the J gene lost 3 bases, with 6 bases spanning the gap. The CDR3 loop is CASSEGGKETQYF. CDR3 sequence (DNA): TGTGCCAGCAGTGAAGGGGGGAAAGAGACCCAGTACTTC.

CDR3 sequence reads: CASSLFGFRGHHNEQFF. The CDR3 DNA follows: TGTGCCAGCAGCTTATTCGGCTTCAGGGGACATCACAATGAGCAGTTCTTC. V usage is TRBV7-3 and J usage is TRBJ2-1; D may be TRBD1 (6 bases). Deletions cut 2 bases from V and 5 bases from J, with 19 bases between. The CDR3 extends over 17 amino acids. From germline, CDR1 is SGHTA and CDR2 FQGTGA. The whole variable domain, filled in from reference TRBV7-3 and TRBJ2-1, reads GAGVSQTPSNKVTEKGKYVELRCDPISGHTALYWYRQSLGQGPEFLIYFQGTGAADDSGLPNDRFFAVRPEGSVSTLKIQRTERGDSAVYLCASSLFGFRGHHNEQFFGPGTRLTVL.

This clonotype occurred many times. The chain has TRBV6-1 and TRBJ1-2; D is unresolved. Looked up from germline, CDR1 is MNHNS and CDR2 is SASEGT. The CDR3 consists of 13 residues. V was shortened by 4 bases and J by 4 bases, with 10 bases between the two germline ends. CDR3 loop: CASSVTLTYGYTF. Written as DNA, the CDR3 is TGTGCCAGCAGTGTGACACTCACCTATGGCTACACCTTC.

This rearrangement joins TRBV5-1 to TRBJ2-3; no clear D gene. V was trimmed by 3 bases and J by 5 bases, leaving 16 bases between them. This CDR3 has 15 residues. CDR1 and CDR2 (germline): SGHRS, YFSETQ. CDR3 coding DNA: TGCGCCAGCAGCTCCTTTGGAATCCTTAAAGATACGCAGTATTTT. As protein: CASSSFGILKDTQYF. The whole variable domain, filled in from reference TRBV5-1 and TRBJ2-3, reads KAGVTQTPRYLIKTRGQQVTLSCSPISGHRSVSWYQQTPGQGLQFLFEYFSETQRNKGNFPGRFSGRQFSNSRSEMNVSTLELGDSALYLCASSSFGILKDTQYFGPGTRLTVL.

This clonotype was recorded many times. The chain employs TRBV3-1 and TRBJ2-1; D might be TRBD2 (6 bases). Germline CDR1 reads LGHDT; CDR2 reads YNNKEL (reference sequence). The CDR3 is 16 amino acids. V was trimmed by 3 bases and J by 2 bases, leaving 14 bases between them. The DNA of the CDR3 is TGTGCCAGCAGCCACGGCGGCGGGATAGCCTACAATGAGCAGTTCTTC. It translates to CASSHGGGIAYNEQFF.